These T cell receptor beta chains were read from a single sample in a study of cytomegalovirus exposure and HLA in healthy donors. The table came from immunoSEQ multiplex PCR; TCRdb's copy has only in-frame clones and leaves some out. The table lists around 130,000 clones, roughly 80% of them singletons. Sequenced input: PBMCs. These receptors were collected from a female donor in good health and CMV-seronegative. Both conserved end residues are part of each CDR3. D genes are given only for firm matches. Size is stated for part of the rows, as once, few or many counts, or as a class when the clone is expanded.

J	V	size	D	CDR3	DNA
TRBJ2-1	TRBV18	-	-	CASSQGLAFHNEQFF	TGTGCCAGCTCACAAGGTCTAGCCTTTCACAATGAGCAGTTCTTC
TRBJ1-1	TRBV2	-	-	CASSAVNTEAFF	TGTGCCAGCAGTGCAGTGAACACTGAAGCTTTCTTT
TRBJ2-6	TRBV11-2	-	TRBD2	CASSLGRDYYSGANVLTF	TGTGCCAGCAGCTTAGGTCGGGACTACTACTCTGGGGCCAACGTCCTGACTTTC
TRBJ1-1	TRBV27	-	-	CASSSSSGLEAFF	TGTGCCAGCAGCTCTAGCTCTGGGCTCGAAGCTTTCTTT
TRBJ2-7	TRBV28	-	TRBD1	CASRSRDRGYEQYF	TGTGCCAGCAGGTCCCGGGACAGGGGCTACGAGCAGTACTTC
TRBJ2-7	TRBV4-1	few	TRBD2	CASSQDKRESSYEQYF	TGCGCCAGCAGCCAAGATAAGCGGGAGAGCTCCTACGAGCAGTACTTC
TRBJ2-7	TRBV13	few	TRBD2	CASSSGLAGFYEQYF	TGTGCCAGCAGCTCCGGACTAGCGGGATTCTACGAGCAGTACTTC
TRBJ2-5	TRBV27	few	TRBD2	CASRSKPGLAGETQYF	TGTGCCAGCAGATCAAAACCGGGACTAGCGGGAGAGACCCAGTACTTC
TRBJ2-2	TRBV6-5	-	TRBD1	CASRQGTVNTGELFF	TGTGCCAGCAGGCAAGGGACAGTGAACACCGGGGAGCTGTTTTTT
TRBJ1-1	TRBV4-1	-	-	CASSLGGQGNTEAFF	TGCGCCAGCAGTCTCGGGGGGCAAGGGAACACTGAAGCTTTCTTT
TRBJ2-7	TRBV15	-	TRBD2	CATSRDPLYGRDDYEQYF	TGTGCCACCAGCAGAGACCCTCTATACGGGAGGGACGACTACGAGCAGTACTTC
TRBJ2-1	TRBV6-5	-	TRBD2	CASTPGLGRNEQFF	TGTGCCAGCACTCCGGGACTAGGTAGGAATGAGCAGTTCTTC
TRBJ1-4	TRBV5-1	-	TRBD1	CASSRGTDRNEKLFF	TGCGCCAGCAGCAGGGGGACAGATCGAAATGAAAAACTGTTTTTT
TRBJ1-3	TRBV7-2	-	-	CASSLVPGSTGNTIYF	TGTGCCAGCAGCTTAGTGCCAGGGTCTACTGGAAACACCATATATTTT
TRBJ2-3	TRBV6-5	few	-	CASSYSDTTKDTQYF	TGTGCCAGCAGTTACTCGGACACAACCAAAGATACGCAGTATTTT